This T cell receptor beta chain was identified during a study of blood T cell repertoires in COVID-19 (dated by TCRdb to the early 2020s). Background for the entire study: Samples covering the acute and convalescent phases of COVID-19 were provided by collaborators in the United States, Italy and Spain. The sample metadata nearly always contained a de-identified subject ID, COVID-19 status, age in years and sex. The material from the prospective study consisted of cDNA or gDNA derived from T cells, B-cell-depleted T cells, or PBMCs. The repertoires were released in a freely available public database meant as a resource for research on the immune response to SARS-CoV-2. Subjects who had been exposed to COVID-19, were actively infected with it, or had recovered from it provided the deeply sampled blood TCRbeta repertoires that made up the dataset. The samples were drawn from two sources: the first 160 participants of the ongoing ImmuneRACE study, and 1,000 to 1,500 subjects contributed by 6 global collaborators. HLA class I and class II types, where available, came from metadata supplied by the sample provider rather than from assay-based typing.

From the germline V gene, CDR1 is SGDLS and CDR2 is YYNGEE. V is reduced by 4 bases and J by 4 bases, leaving a spacing of 11 bases between them. The CDR3 starts with the cysteine, ends with the phenylalanine, and has 13 residues. Only the CDR3 region is kept as DNA, spanning 39 bases read in frame from base 1. Participants in the prospective study were enrolled through a virtual design, were aged about 18 to 100 years, and lived in under 25 United States geographic areas. In the prospective study, cohorts were assigned on the basis of participant-reported clinical history obtained from a screening survey and a study questionnaire. ImmuneRACE Cohort 3 recovered participants were defined by two consecutive negative NP/OP PCR tests, healthcare professional clearance, or symptom resolution. In the prospective study, mobile phlebotomists collected whole blood, serum and a nasopharyngeal or oropharyngeal swab from each participant. Over a roughly 2-month period, participants in the prospective study had the option of providing additional blood draws and questionnaires. Prospective study blood samples were shipped either frozen or at room temperature before DNA extraction.

TCRbeta CDR3 regions were amplified from genomic DNA using the immunoSEQ Assay, a bias-controlled multiplex PCR. The study's processing was this. Nucleated cell counts per sample were estimated from amplification of reference gene primers within the assay. Sequence reads were collapsed and filtered to measure the absolute abundance of every unique TCRbeta CDR3 rearrangement. Productive Simpson clonality was computed per sample as the square root of Simpson's diversity index over productive rearrangements. Drawn from immuneACCESS, this table holds only the in-frame rearrangements with V and J called that TCRdb kept. Clones are partly lost; checked studies trace under half to an unresolved V gene and leave the rest unexplained. D and trimming were read from the DNA, whereas the V and J calls and clone size are those reported in that table. This sample gives 380,000 or so clones in total; 87% of them show up just once. 1.3% of the sample rests with the top ten.

The full study reports these points: Clinical and demographic metadata were provided uncurated, with the amount varying by source and participant.

A word on this clone: Its antigen is still unknown. No qualities accompany the bases; no much larger clone lies one base away.

This receptor was taken from a man aged 30 to 45 who had recovered from COVID-19. The sequence links TRBV9 to TRBJ2-5, with an unclear D gene assignment. Sequencing used PBMCs or T cells enriched from blood (not recorded which). The nucleotide sequence is given as TGTGCCAGCAGCTCCCCAGGTTCAGAGACCCAGTACTTC. Its translation is CASSSPGSETQYF. Where the CDR3 stops, the reference TRBV9 and TRBJ2-5 genes take over; the full variable domain is DSGVTQTPKHLITATGQRVTLRCSPRSGDLSVYWYQQSLDQGLQFLIQYYNGEERAKGNILERFSAQQFPDLHSELNLSSLELGDSALYFCASSSPGSETQYFGPGTRLLVL.